This T cell receptor beta chain is drawn from a study of brain T cells in children with intractable seizures. The CDR3 runs 15 residues. Per germline, CDR1 WNHNN and CDR2 SYGVQD (reference sequence). The trim removed 4 bases at V and 7 bases at J, leaving 5 bases unmatched. Produced via immunoSEQ multiplex PCR; TCRdb's table is partial and in-frame only. This table holds hundreds of thousands of clones, nearly 95% found once. Time point meaning: blood from clinic visit 5 months post-surgery; TSC patient then seizure free. This rearrangement joins TRBV10-1 to TRBJ2-1; TRBD2 matches at 12 bases. The receptor's source is a boy under two years old with tuberous sclerosis and intractable seizures. The material was peripheral blood, obtained roughly 5 months after surgery. In DNA, the CDR3 is TGCGCCAGCAGTGCCGGACTAGCGGGAAGTAATGAGCAGTTCTTC. Translating gives CASSAGLAGSNEQFF.